This is a list of T cell receptor beta chains from one sample in a study of Ad26.COV2.S vaccination and SARS-CoV-2 variants. Measured with immunoSEQ multiplex PCR; TCRdb has only the in-frame clones, and not every one. This table has hundreds of thousands of clones, around 89% appearing once. This sample comprised peripheral blood, obtained in a trial of Ad26.COV2.S vaccine versus placebo. The receptors shown here come from a person aged 18-60 years who received the Ad26.COV2.S COVID-19 vaccine or a placebo. CDR3s include the opening cysteine and the closing phenylalanine or tryptophan. D genes are given only for firm matches. Clone size is not always given. Where it is, it says once, few, many or a class for expanded clones.

v_call: TRBV7-9; d_call: TRBD2; clone_size: .; j_call: TRBJ2-7; cdr3_aa: CASSKTSGSGGYEQYF; cdr3_nt: TGTGCCAGCAGCAAGACTAGCGGGAGCGGTGGCTACGAGCAGTACTTC
v_call: TRBV21-1; d_call: .; clone_size: .; j_call: TRBJ2-5; cdr3_aa: CASSHPRASGQETQYF; cdr3_nt: TGTGCCAGCAGTCATCCGCGGGCTAGCGGGCAAGAGACCCAGTACTTC
v_call: TRBV2; d_call: .; clone_size: .; j_call: TRBJ2-1; cdr3_aa: CASSIYNEQFF; cdr3_nt: TGTGCCAGCAGTATCTACAATGAGCAGTTCTTC
v_call: TRBV5-6; d_call: .; clone_size: .; j_call: TRBJ1-3; cdr3_aa: CASSRLQGTGNTIYF; cdr3_nt: TGTGCCAGCAGTCGACTTCAGGGTACTGGAAACACCATATATTTT
v_call: TRBV19; d_call: TRBD2; clone_size: .; j_call: TRBJ2-2; cdr3_aa: CASSIAGGSAGELFF; cdr3_nt: TGTGCCAGTAGTATAGCGGGAGGGTCCGCCGGGGAGCTGTTTTTT
v_call: TRBV7-6; d_call: .; clone_size: .; j_call: TRBJ1-3; cdr3_aa: CASSLAAPTSGNTIYF; cdr3_nt: TGTGCCAGCAGCTTAGCGGCCCCGACCTCTGGAAACACCATATATTTT
v_call: TRBV9; d_call: .; clone_size: few; j_call: TRBJ2-3; cdr3_aa: CASSVGEATQYF; cdr3_nt: TGTGCCAGCAGCGTAGGGGAGGCTACGCAGTATTTT
v_call: TRBV6-2/TRBV6-3; d_call: TRBD1; clone_size: .; j_call: TRBJ1-2; cdr3_aa: CASSYFGQGDGYTF; cdr3_nt: TGTGCCAGCAGTTACTTCGGACAGGGTGACGGCTACACCTTC
v_call: TRBV5-4; d_call: TRBD2; clone_size: .; j_call: TRBJ2-3; cdr3_aa: CASSLSRGGADTQYF; cdr3_nt: TGTGCCAGCAGCTTGAGTCGGGGGGGGGCAGATACGCAGTATTTT
v_call: TRBV7-2; d_call: .; clone_size: .; j_call: TRBJ1-2; cdr3_aa: CASSTPSRVGYGYTF; cdr3_nt: TGTGCCAGCAGCACGCCTAGCAGGGTGGGGTATGGCTACACCTTC
v_call: TRBV5-1; d_call: TRBD1; clone_size: .; j_call: TRBJ2-3; cdr3_aa: CASSPLRGREGDTQYF; cdr3_nt: TGCGCCAGCAGCCCGCTCAGGGGGCGCGAGGGAGATACGCAGTATTTT
v_call: TRBV6-1; d_call: .; clone_size: .; j_call: TRBJ1-6; cdr3_aa: CASTESPDLRGPAWNSPLHF; cdr3_nt: TGTGCCAGCACTGAAAGCCCCGATCTACGTGGACCCGCTTGGAATTCACCCCTCCACTTT
v_call: TRBV19; d_call: TRBD1; clone_size: .; j_call: TRBJ2-7; cdr3_aa: CASSKPGQGNEQYF; cdr3_nt: TGTGCCAGTAGTAAGCCCGGACAGGGTAACGAGCAGTACTTC
v_call: TRBV7-2; d_call: .; clone_size: .; j_call: TRBJ1-3; cdr3_aa: CASSPGTEPGNTIYF; cdr3_nt: TGTGCCAGCAGCCCCGGGACTGAGCCTGGAAACACCATATATTTT
v_call: TRBV27; d_call: .; clone_size: many; j_call: TRBJ2-7; cdr3_aa: CASSPTWGDHSYEQYF; cdr3_nt: TGTGCCAGCAGTCCCACTTGGGGAGACCACTCCTACGAGCAGTACTTC
v_call: TRBV27; d_call: TRBD1; clone_size: .; j_call: TRBJ2-3; cdr3_aa: CASSRTGEGTDTQYF; cdr3_nt: TGTGCCAGCAGTCGGACAGGGGAGGGCACAGATACGCAGTATTTT
v_call: TRBV6-5; d_call: .; clone_size: once; j_call: TRBJ1-5; cdr3_aa: CASSYSWYQPQHF; cdr3_nt: TGTGCCAGCAGTTACTCGTGGTATCAGCCCCAGCATTTT
v_call: TRBV6-2/TRBV6-3; d_call: .; clone_size: .; j_call: TRBJ1-2; cdr3_aa: CASSYFRGQPGYTF; cdr3_nt: TGTGCCAGCAGTTACTTTCGGGGGCAACCGGGCTACACCTTC
v_call: TRBV5-6; d_call: .; clone_size: .; j_call: TRBJ2-3; cdr3_aa: CASSLGPTSTDTQYF; cdr3_nt: TGTGCCAGCAGCTTGGGGCCTACTAGCACAGATACGCAGTATTTT
v_call: TRBV9; d_call: TRBD2; clone_size: once; j_call: TRBJ2-5; cdr3_aa: CASSVGTSQETQYF; cdr3_nt: TGTGCCAGCAGCGTAGGGACTAGCCAAGAGACCCAGTACTTC
v_call: TRBV19; d_call: .; clone_size: .; j_call: TRBJ2-3; cdr3_aa: CASTALRGGGTDTQYF; cdr3_nt: TGTGCCAGTACCGCCTTACGAGGGGGAGGCACAGATACGCAGTATTTT
v_call: TRBV5-4; d_call: TRBD2; clone_size: .; j_call: TRBJ2-3; cdr3_aa: CASSFRLSWTSPDTQYF; cdr3_nt: TGTGCCAGCAGCTTTAGGCTGTCTTGGACTAGCCCAGATACGCAGTATTTT
v_call: TRBV7-2; d_call: TRBD2; clone_size: .; j_call: TRBJ2-7; cdr3_aa: CASSPSSGGGYEQYF; cdr3_nt: TGTGCCAGCAGCCCTTCTAGCGGGGGGGGCTACGAGCAGTACTTC